The sequence of this T cell receptor beta chain was determined in a study of metastatic and nonmetastatic thyroid tumors. Study-wide context: Repertoires were compared across blood and tumor or nodule tissue from malignant and benign thyroid patients. Study results and limitations: Malignant thyroid tumors reportedly exceeded benign nodules significantly in TCR beta diversity, with the difference appearing in blood and tumor.

As handled by the study authors: Clinicopathological groups of papillary thyroid cancer showed CDR3 differences that were used to build a distant-metastasis classifier. MiXCR was used by TCRdb to re-call the PCR reads. None of the V and J calls come from the authors' own analysis; TCRdb made them. The data show tens of thousands of clones, with roughly a sixth seen just once and roughly 7% held by the top ten. This clone was seen repeatedly, ten times or more. The antigen is undetermined. Thyroid surgery was performed in patients who had received no treatment beforehand. In germline, CDR1 is MNHNS, CDR2 SASEGT. The CDR3 is made up of 14 amino acids. J was trimmed by 8 bases and V by 8 bases; bases with no gene match: 4.

The chain is built from TRBV6-1 and TRBJ2-1, with TRBD2 matching over 15 bases. What was sequenced was blood. The source of this sequence is a female donor with papillary thyroid cancer or a benign thyroid nodule (not recorded which). Some clones in this sample may be carry-over from other donors' samples. The DNA for the CDR3 is TGTGCCAGCCAACGGACTAGCGGGAGGGATGAGCAGTTCTTC. Its protein is CASQRTSGRDEQFF.